This T cell receptor beta chain was sequenced during a study of blood T cell repertoires in COVID-19. Study context: The cDNA or gDNA used as material had been derived from T cells, B-cell-depleted T cells, or PBMCs.

Trimming pared 1 base from V and 7 bases from J, leaving 16 bases between. Germline V lookup: CDR1 LGHDT, CDR2 YNNKEL (reference sequence). The CDR3 runs 15 residues. This clone was recorded a few times. Using immunoSEQ multiplex PCR, the repertoire was profiled, and TCRdb retains in-frame clones only, with some absent. This sample has 150,000 to 200,000 clones, with around 76% found just once. Participants, about 18 to 100 years old, spanned under 25 US areas. Clinical history reported by participants formed the basis on which cohorts were assigned. The TCR originated in a woman aged 50 to 60 with acute COVID-19. The genes are TRBV3-1 (or the pseudogene TRBV3-2) and TRBJ1-1; no clear D gene. The specimen sequenced was PBMCs or T cells enriched from blood (not recorded which). CDR3 bases: TGTGCCAGCAGCCAAGTACCGACCGCGGGCATTGAAGCTTTCTTT. Translation gives CASSQVPTAGIEAFF.